These 5 T cell receptor beta chains came from one sample sequenced in a study of identical twins. TCRdb processed the 5' RACE reads anew with MiXCR; each CDR3 protein has one entry. The sample shows hundreds of thousands of distinct CDR3 sequences, about 9.4% of them seen only once. The sample was also linked to a second study, of yellow fever vaccine responses in identical twins.

Sequencing was done on a sample of PBMCs. The receptors stem from a woman aged 18-29 years in good health.

DNA for the CDR3: TGTGCCACCAGTGACCCTGGGACAGACAAAGAGACCCAGTACTTC. The encoded protein is CATSDPGTDKETQYF. The V gene is TRBV24-1, the J gene TRBJ2-5; TRBD1 matches 7 bases. CDR1 and CDR2 (germline): KGHDR, SFDVKD. The CDR3 is 15 amino acids. The J segment lost 3 bases and the V segment lost 4 bases, leaving 7 bases of the junction unmatched.

This clonotype was found many times. The chain has TRBV28 and TRBJ2-5; D is unresolved. CDR1 and CDR2 from the germline V gene are MDHEN and SYDVKM. Trimming took off 1 base at V and 1 base at J, with 7 bases between the two ends. CDR3 size: 14 residues. The CDR3 DNA follows: TGTGCCAGCAGTTTATTCGGCACCCAAGAGACCCAGTACTTC. Translated, it gives CASSLFGTQETQYF.

The table lists this clonotype with a few counts. The chain joins TRBV6-5 to TRBJ1-4; D unresolved. This CDR3 has 17 residues. V lost 0 bases and J lost 8, with 19 bases in between. Germline V lookup: CDR1 MNHEY, CDR2 SVGAGI. CDR3 sequence: CASSYSSPSWEWEKLFF. CDR3 DNA: TGTGCCAGCAGTTACTCGAGCCCCTCCTGGGAATGGGAAAAACTGTTTTTT.

This clonotype was recorded many times. The chain employs TRBV5-1 and TRBJ2-3; D is ambiguous. Germline V lookup: CDR1 SGHRS, CDR2 YFSETQ. V was clipped by 2 bases and J by 4 bases, with 8 bases between them. This CDR3 is built from 13 residues. CDR3 loop: CASSFQWPDTQYF. DNA of the CDR3: TGCGCCAGCAGCTTCCAGTGGCCAGATACGCAGTATTTT.

The sample holds a few counts of this clonotype. The rearrangement joins TRBV5-1 to TRBJ2-4, with 12 bases fitting TRBD2. This CDR3 is built from 16 residues. From germline, CDR1 is SGHRS and CDR2 YFSETQ. After removal of 4 bases from V and 8 bases from J, the junction contained 10 bases not matched to a gene. The CDR3 bases are TGCGCCAGCAGCGGGTCTAGCGGGGGGGCCCTGGACATTCAGTACTTC. Encoded protein: CASSGSSGGALDIQYF.